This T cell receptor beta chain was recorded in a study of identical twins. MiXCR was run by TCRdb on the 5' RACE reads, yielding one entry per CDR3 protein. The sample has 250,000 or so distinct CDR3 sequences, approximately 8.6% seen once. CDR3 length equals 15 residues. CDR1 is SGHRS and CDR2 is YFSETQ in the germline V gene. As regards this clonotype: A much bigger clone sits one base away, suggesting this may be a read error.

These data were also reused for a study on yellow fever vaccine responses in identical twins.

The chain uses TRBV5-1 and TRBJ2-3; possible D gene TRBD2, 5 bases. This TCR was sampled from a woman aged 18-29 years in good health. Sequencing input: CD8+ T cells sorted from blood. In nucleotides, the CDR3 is TGCGCCAGCAGCTTACTAGATAGGGTCACAGTTACGCAGTATTTT. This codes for CASSLLDRVTVTQYF. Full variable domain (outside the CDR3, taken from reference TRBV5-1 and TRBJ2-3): KAGVTQTPRYLIKTRGQQVTLSCSPISGHRSVSWYQQTPGQGLQFLFEYFSETQRNKGNFPGRFSGRQFSNSRSEMNVSTLELGDSALYLCASSLLDRVTVTQYFGPGTRLTVL.